This T cell receptor beta chain was identified in a study of sequential checkpoint blockade in melanoma. V was shortened by 3 bases and J by 0 bases, with 9 bases between the two germline ends. Germline CDR1 and CDR2: SGHAT and FQNNGV. CDR3 size: 14 residues. Profiling relied on immunoSEQ multiplex PCR, and the TCRdb table lists in-frame clones only, not all of them. This sample has some 5,600 clones, with about 79% found just once. Treatment meaning: randomized to nivolumab then ipilimumab (arm A) or the reverse (arm B). Patients had received no earlier DNA-damaging chemotherapy. Sorted cells were live CD3+CD8+, lacking CD19 and CD56, from PBMCs.

This chain joins TRBV11-2 and TRBJ2-7, with D possibly TRBD1 on 5 matching bases. The specimen was CD8+ T cells sorted from blood (inferred from file names), collected from a patient given nivolumab and ipilimumab in sequence. The clonotype was recovered from a human patient with melanoma. Some clones in this sample may be carry-over from other donors' samples. CDR3 sequence reads: CASSFPGLSYEQYF. The DNA of the CDR3 is TGTGCCAGCAGCTTCCCAGGGCTCTCCTACGAGCAGTACTTC.